These 8 T cell receptor beta chains were all obtained from the same sample, sequenced in a study of cytomegalovirus exposure and HLA in healthy donors. The PCR contained 60 Vbeta and 13 Jbeta primers. Sequencing was performed with immunoSEQ multiplex PCR; in TCRdb, only in-frame clones are kept and a portion is missing. The repertoire holds roughly 150,000 clones, with roughly two thirds as singletons. Material for sequencing was PBMCs. All receptors derive from a woman aged 18 to 35 in good health and CMV-seropositive.

The chain employs TRBV5-6 and TRBJ1-2; 8 bases are shared with TRBD1. The CDR3 sequence is 14 residues long. Germline CDR1 is SGHDT and CDR2 is YYEEEE. The V gene end was trimmed by 0 bases and the J gene end by 8 bases; junction bases not matched to a gene: 6. CDR3 sequence (DNA): TGTGCCAGCAGCTTGGTGGACAGGGTAAGCGGCTACACCTTC. This codes for CASSLVDRVSGYTF.

The V gene is TRBV7-2, the J gene TRBJ2-3, with 9 bases lining up with TRBD2. Germline lookup yields CDR1 SGHTA and CDR2 FQGNSA. The CDR3 contains 16 residues. The ends lost 5 bases at V and 5 bases at J; junction bases unmatched: 11. The CDR3 DNA follows: TGTGCCAGCAGCCCCGGGGCGGGGCGGGGGGGAGATACGCAGTATTTT. Translation: CASSPGAGRGGDTQYF. Variable domain in full (rest from reference TRBV7-2 and TRBJ2-3): GAGVSQSPSNKVTEKGKDVELRCDPISGHTALYWYRQSLGQGLEFLIYFQGNSAPDKSGLPSDRFSAERTGGSVSTLTIQRTQQEDSAVYLCASSPGAGRGGDTQYFGPGTRLTVL.

The sample holds a few counts of this clone. The V call is TRBV9, the J call TRBJ1-4, with 7 bases that match TRBD1. Germline CDR1 and CDR2: SGDLS and YYNGEE. Trimming at V came to 2 bases and at J to 7 bases, leaving 5 bases not matched to a gene. CDR3 size: 14 residues. CDR3 sequence: CASSVTGRAEKLFF. DNA for the CDR3: TGTGCCAGCAGCGTGACAGGGCGGGCTGAAAAACTGTTTTTT.

Written as DNA, the CDR3 is TGTGCCAGCAGTCCAAACCGGGACAGGGCCTACGAGCAGTACTTC. It encodes CASSPNRDRAYEQYF. The rearrangement links TRBV6-5 to TRBJ2-5, with 9 nucleotides matching TRBD1. Judging by the DNA end, TRBJ2-7 fits better; the J call may be wrong. This CDR3 comprises 15 residues. Germline V CDR1 and CDR2: MNHEY, SVGAGI.

For this clone: This sample also contains other DNA sequences that code for the same CDR3. CDR3: CASSLAGGDEQYF. The CDR3 DNA follows: TGTGCCAGCAGCTTAGCGGGGGGTGACGAGCAGTACTTC. V gene TRBV7-2 combines with J gene TRBJ2-7; the D gene is possibly TRBD2 (6 bases). Germline lookup yields CDR1 SGHTA and CDR2 FQGNSA. Trimming stripped 0 bases from V and 5 bases from J, with 8 bases between. The CDR3 contains 13 residues.

V gene TRBV27 combines with J gene TRBJ1-2; 7 bases are a match to TRBD1. V lost 8 bases, J lost 4 bases, and 13 bases stayed unmatched. Per the germline V gene, CDR1 is MNHEY and CDR2 is SMNVEV (reference sequence). The CDR3 sequence is 15 residues long. The CDR3 is CASGTATRSFYGYTF. The CDR3 nucleotides are TGTGCCAGCGGGACAGCCACCCGATCTTTCTATGGCTACACCTTC.

This clone was found a few times. The chain carries TRBV9 and TRBJ2-5, with D hard to call. Gene TRBJ2-7 matches the end of the DNA better, so the J call may be wrong. The CDR3 sequence is 14 residues long. The germline gives CDR1 SGDLS, CDR2 YYNGEE. The CDR3 bases are TGTGCCAGCAGCCCGGAGCCTTCTCTCTACGAGCAGTACTTC. It yields the protein CASSPEPSLYEQYF.

The chain joins TRBV4-1 to TRBJ1-4; D unclear. The CDR3 has 17 amino acids. The V and J ends lost 4 bases and 3 bases respectively, with 18 bases between them. Germline loops: CDR1 MGHRA, CDR2 YSYEKL. The CDR3 spells CASSPREGGQANEKLFF. CDR3 sequence (DNA): TGCGCCAGCAGCCCTCGTGAGGGTGGCCAGGCTAATGAAAAACTGTTTTTT.